The clone carrying this T cell receptor (beta chain) occurred many times. Amplification of TCR beta CDR3 regions used RNA transcripts. Investigators did first-round RT-PCR with HTBI primers, then second-round multiplex PCR. TCRdb ran MiXCR on the multiplex PCR reads and lists one entry per CDR3 protein. The sample lists more than 1,000,000 distinct CDR3 sequences; about 40% were seen once. The source of the sample is a study of Graves' ophthalmopathy and Graves' hyperthyroidism. Trimming at V came to 6 bases and at J to 11 bases, leaving 7 bases not matched to a gene. Germline V CDR1 and CDR2: MGHDK, SYGVNS. The CDR3 length is 13 residues.

V usage is TRBV25-1 and J usage is TRBJ1-4; 9 bases line up with TRBD1. This clonotype was obtained from an adult man with Graves' hyperthyroidism. The source material was peripheral blood or thyroid tissue (not recorded which). For the CDR3, the DNA is TGTGCCAGCAGCGAGACAGGGGGGTGGAAACTGTTTTTT. This encodes CASSETGGWKLFF.